This T cell receptor (beta chain) is drawn from a study of cytomegalovirus exposure and HLA in healthy donors. Primers included in the PCR were 60 Vbeta and 13 Jbeta primers. Assay: immunoSEQ multiplex PCR; the TCRdb copy retains only in-frame clones and omits some. The sample holds tens of thousands of clones, 85% to 90% seen once. The V gene's germline CDR1 is SGHRS and CDR2 YFSETQ. CDR3 length equals 18 residues. V was pared by 0 bases and J by 3 bases, with 19 bases between. This clone has just one count. The V call is TRBV5-1, the J call TRBJ2-4, with D possibly being TRBD2 (5 bases). The receptor was derived from a man aged 18 to 35 in good health and CMV-seronegative. Sequenced material: PBMCs. CDR3 nucleotide sequence: TGCGCCAGCAGCTTGGTTGTGGGAGAGTTGAATAGCAAAAACATTCAGTACTTC. It translates to CASSLVVGELNSKNIQYF. The entire variable domain, with the rest obtained from reference TRBV5-1 and TRBJ2-4, is as follows: KAGVTQTPRYLIKTRGQQVTLSCSPISGHRSVSWYQQTPGQGLQFLFEYFSETQRNKGNFPGRFSGRQFSNSRSEMNVSTLELGDSALYLCASSLVVGELNSKNIQYFGAGTRLSVL.